These 8 T cell receptor beta chains were sequenced from one sample in a study of cytomegalovirus exposure and HLA in healthy donors. The PCR had 60 Vbeta and 13 Jbeta primers. Here immunoSEQ multiplex PCR was the method, and the copy in TCRdb shows in-frame clones only, minus some. The sample shows roughly 140,000 clones, under 85% of them seen only once. Sequences were obtained from PBMCs. The receptors were sampled from a woman between 40 and 50 years old in good health and CMV-seropositive.

For the CDR3, the DNA is TGTGCCAGCTCCCGGGACAGGGGAAACTTGGATGAGCAGTTCTTC. This translates into CASSRDRGNLDEQFF. J is TRBJ2-1 and V is TRBV18, with 10 nucleotides matching TRBD1. The germline V gene encodes CDR1 KGHSH and CDR2 LQKENI. Trimming cost V 6 bases and J 8 bases; bases outside gene matches: 10. CDR3 length: 15 amino acids.

This clone was seen more than once but under ten times. This chain's CDR3 is CASSAGGPETQYF. CDR3 DNA sequence: TGTGCCAGCAGTGCGGGGGGGCCAGAGACCCAGTACTTC. The rearrangement links TRBV6-5 to TRBJ2-5; 9 positions match TRBD2. CDR1 is MNHEY, CDR2 SVGAGI, per germline. J lost 4 bases, V lost 5 bases, and 2 bases had no gene match. This CDR3 spans 13 amino acids.

Worth noting for this clone: Distinct nucleotide sequences in the sample also encode this CDR3. The J gene is TRBJ2-7, the V gene TRBV7-9; D unresolved. From germline, CDR1 is SEHNR and CDR2 FQNEAQ (reference sequence). The length of the CDR3 is 12 residues. Trimming cost V 4 bases and J 0 bases, with 4 bases left between them. As DNA, the CDR3 is TGTGCCAGCAGCTCTAGCTCCTACGAGCAGTACTTC. This codes for CASSSSSYEQYF. Drawing the rest from reference TRBV7-9 and TRBJ2-7, the complete variable domain is DTGVSQNPRHKITKRGQNVTFRCDPISEHNRLYWYRQTLGQGPEFLTYFQNEAQLEKSRLLSDRFSAERPKGSFSTLEIQRTEQGDSAMYLCASSSSSYEQYFGPGTRLTVT.

This CDR3 reads CASSATRLQETQYF. DNA for the CDR3: TGTGCCAGCAGCGCAACTAGATTACAAGAGACCCAGTACTTC. This chain connects TRBV6-5 to TRBJ2-5; possible D gene TRBD2, 5 bases. V was shortened by 6 bases and J by 2 bases, with 13 bases between the two germline ends. There are 14 residues in the CDR3. From germline, CDR1 is MNHEY and CDR2 SVGAGI.

The chain joins TRBV5-1 to TRBJ1-1; D is possibly TRBD1 (6 bases). V gave up 4 bases and J gave up 0 bases, with 16 bases separating them. Germline CDR1 reads SGHRS; CDR2 reads YFSETQ. This CDR3 has 16 residues. The CDR3 DNA is TGCGCCAGCAGCCTAGGACAGAGCCGAATGAACACTGAAGCTTTCTTT. This gives the protein CASSLGQSRMNTEAFF.

The rearrangement links TRBV2 to TRBJ1-1; a possible D gene is TRBD1 (5 bases). Germline CDR1 is SNHLY and CDR2 is FYNNEI. The V gene lost 5 bases and the J gene lost 4 bases, with 11 bases spanning the gap. This CDR3 has 13 residues. This chain's CDR3 is CASSRGEGTEAFF. The CDR3 DNA is TGTGCCAGCAGTCGGGGGGAGGGCACTGAAGCTTTCTTT.

The gene calls are TRBV14 and TRBJ1-2, with 7 bases fitting TRBD1. Germline-derived CDR1 and CDR2 are SGHDN and FVKESK. The trim removed 2 bases at V and 0 bases at J, leaving 3 bases unmatched. CDR3 length equals 15 residues. CDR3 nucleotide sequence: TGTGCCAGCAGCCAAACCGGGACAGCTAACTATGGCTACACCTTC. Translated, it gives CASSQTGTANYGYTF. The full variable domain, rest sourced from reference TRBV14 and TRBJ1-2, is EAGVTQFPSHSVIEKGQTVTLRCDPISGHDNLYWYRRVMGKEIKFLLHFVKESKQDESGMPNNRFLAERTGGTYSTLKVQPAELEDSGVYFCASSQTGTANYGYTFGSGTRLTVV.

CDR3 region: CASSYDPRASGNQPQHF. In DNA, the CDR3 is TGTGCCAGTAGCTATGACCCCAGGGCCAGCGGCAATCAGCCCCAGCATTTT. This chain links TRBV19 with TRBJ1-5, with a tentative D call TRBD1 (5 bases). V was shortened by 6 bases and J by 2 bases, with 20 bases between the two germline ends. Germline values: CDR1 LNHDA, CDR2 SQIVND (reference sequence). This CDR3 spans 17 amino acids.